This T cell receptor beta chain was captured by sequencing in a study of control samples from healthy donors and cancer patients. Assay used: immunoSEQ multiplex PCR; TCRdb lists only in-frame clones, some missing. Among fewer than 150,000 clones, roughly 90% were seen once, and the ten largest hold approximately 8%. This CDR3 spans 16 amino acids. Trimming left V 0 bases short and J 9 bases short, with 16 bases between. Germline V gene data show CDR1 as SGHRS and CDR2 as YFSETQ. Sequencing was done on a sample of blood. The J gene is TRBJ1-6, the V gene TRBV5-1, with D perhaps TRBD1 (6 bases). The receptor's source is a woman between 18 and 29 years old in good health. The CDR3 spells CASSLAGGGRSSPLHF. As DNA, the CDR3 is TGCGCCAGCAGCTTGGCGGGGGGGGGCCGGAGTTCACCCCTCCACTTT.